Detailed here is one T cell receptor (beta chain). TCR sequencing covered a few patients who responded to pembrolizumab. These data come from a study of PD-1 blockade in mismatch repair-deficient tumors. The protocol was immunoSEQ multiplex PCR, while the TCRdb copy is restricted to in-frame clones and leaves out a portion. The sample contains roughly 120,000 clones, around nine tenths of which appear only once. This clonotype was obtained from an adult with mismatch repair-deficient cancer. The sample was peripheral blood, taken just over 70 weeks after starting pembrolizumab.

The CDR3 region is CASSEGQTLRGYGYTF. CDR3 DNA: TGTGCCAGCAGCGAGGGACAGACCCTGCGCGGCTATGGCTACACCTTC. V gene TRBV7-9 combines with J gene TRBJ1-2, with 7 bases that match TRBD1. Germline V gives CDR1 SEHNR, CDR2 FQNEAQ (reference sequence). This CDR3 comprises 16 residues. Trimming removed 5 bases from V and 4 bases from J; junction bases left unmatched: 13.